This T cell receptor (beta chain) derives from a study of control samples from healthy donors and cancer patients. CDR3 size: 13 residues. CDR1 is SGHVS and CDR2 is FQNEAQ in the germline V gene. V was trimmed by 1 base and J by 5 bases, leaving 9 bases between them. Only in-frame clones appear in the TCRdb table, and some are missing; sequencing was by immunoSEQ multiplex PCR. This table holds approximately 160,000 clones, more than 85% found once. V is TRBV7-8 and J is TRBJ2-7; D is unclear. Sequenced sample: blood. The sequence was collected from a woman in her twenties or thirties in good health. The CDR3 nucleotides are TGTGCCAGCAGCTTAGTCTGGTCCAACGAGCAGTACTTC. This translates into CASSLVWSNEQYF.